Given below is one T cell receptor beta chain in context. These data come from a study of T cells in Graves' hyperthyroidism and ophthalmopathy. The CDR3 runs 16 residues. Trimming removed 5 bases from V and 5 bases from J, with 21 bases in between. Germline loops: CDR1 SEHNR, CDR2 FQNEAQ (reference sequence). The investigators amplified TCR beta CDR3 regions from RNA transcripts. HTBI primers drove first-round RT-PCR of the TCR CDR3. Each CDR3 protein is one row after TCRdb ran MiXCR on the multiplex PCR reads. The sample shows roughly 720,000 distinct CDR3 sequences, 15% to 20% of them seen only once.

The chain recombines TRBV7-9 with TRBJ2-5, with D tentatively TRBD1 or TRBD2 (7 bases each). The specimen sequenced was blood. This receptor was taken from a man in his forties or fifties with Graves' hyperthyroidism. The CDR3 DNA sequence: TGTGCCAGCAGCCCAACCTCGGGGCAGGGGGGGGAGACCCAGTACTTC. Protein sequence: CASSPTSGQGGETQYF.